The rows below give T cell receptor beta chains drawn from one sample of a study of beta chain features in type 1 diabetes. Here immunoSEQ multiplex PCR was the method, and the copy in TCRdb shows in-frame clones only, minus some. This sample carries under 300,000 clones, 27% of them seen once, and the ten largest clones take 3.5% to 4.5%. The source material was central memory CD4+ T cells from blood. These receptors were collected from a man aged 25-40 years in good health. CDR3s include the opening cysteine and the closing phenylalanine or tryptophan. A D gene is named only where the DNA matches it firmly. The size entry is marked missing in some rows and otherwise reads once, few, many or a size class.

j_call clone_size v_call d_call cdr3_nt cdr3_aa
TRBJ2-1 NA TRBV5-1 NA TGCGCCAGCAGCAGGCAGGGTGACGAGCAGTTCTTC CASSRQGDEQFF
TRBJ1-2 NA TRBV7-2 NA TGTGCCAGCAGCCCTGACAGGCTAGGCTACACCTTC CASSPDRLGYTF
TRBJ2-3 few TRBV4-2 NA TGTGCCAGCAGCCAAGTATCCGCGGGTGACACAGATACGCAGTATTTT CASSQVSAGDTDTQYF
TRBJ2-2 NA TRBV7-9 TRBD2 TGTGCCAGCAGCTTCGGGACTATTGGCGGGGAGCTGTTTTTT CASSFGTIGGELFF
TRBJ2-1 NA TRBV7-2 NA TGTGCCAGCAGCTTAACCCCTGTCGGTTCAAAGTGGGGGGGCGGTGAGCAGTTCTTC CASSLTPVGSKWGGGEQFF
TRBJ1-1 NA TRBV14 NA TGTGCCAGCAGCAGAAGGACGGCTAACACTGAAGCTTTCTTT CASSRRTANTEAFF
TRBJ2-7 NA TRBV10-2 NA TGCGCCAGCACTGTGACAGCCTCCTACGAGCAGTACTTC CASTVTASYEQYF
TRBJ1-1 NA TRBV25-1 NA TGTGCCAGCAGTGAATATGGGGGGACCCACCCCGTGACTTTCTTT CASSEYGGTHPVTFF
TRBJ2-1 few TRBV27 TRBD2 TGTGCCAGCAGTTTATACTGGACTAGCGGTTACAATGAGCAGTTCTTC CASSLYWTSGYNEQFF
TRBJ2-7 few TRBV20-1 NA TGCAGTGCTGAAGTAAAGGGGCGGCAGTACTTC CSAEVKGRQYF
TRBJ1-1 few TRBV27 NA TGTGCCAGCCGCCTTGTCGGGCAGGGTGGCACTGAAGCTTTCTTT CASRLVGQGGTEAFF
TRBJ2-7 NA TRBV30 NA TGTGCCTGGGCCTATCGGTCCGACGAGCAGTACTTC CAWAYRSDEQYF
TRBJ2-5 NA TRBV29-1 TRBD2 TGCAGCGGTGGAGGGAGACGAGGGGAGGGCCCGGGAGAGACCCAGTACTTC CSGGGRRGEGPGETQYF
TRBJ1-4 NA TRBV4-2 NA TGTGCCAGCAGCCAAGATACGAATGAAAAACTGTTTTTT CASSQDTNEKLFF
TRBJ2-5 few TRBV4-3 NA TGCGCCAGCAGCCTAGAGGGTGGGGGAAAAGAGACCCAGTACTTC CASSLEGGGKETQYF
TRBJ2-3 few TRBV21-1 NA TGTGCCAGCAGCAAAGATGGTAGAGCGGGAGTATTCACAGATACGCAGTATTTT CASSKDGRAGVFTDTQYF
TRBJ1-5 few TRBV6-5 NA TGTGCCAGCAGTCCCGACAGAAATCAGCCCCAGCATTTT CASSPDRNQPQHF
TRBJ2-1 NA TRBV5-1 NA TGCGCCAGCACCGATACTAGCTGGAGCCACAATGAGCAGTTCTTC CASTDTSWSHNEQFF
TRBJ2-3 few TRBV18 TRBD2 TGTGCCAGCTCACGGCTCGGGACTAGCGTAGGGGGCGCGGCAGATACGCAGTATTTT CASSRLGTSVGGAADTQYF
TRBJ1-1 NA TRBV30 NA TGTGCCTGGAGCAGCGGGGGGATCCTTAACACTGAAGCTTTCTTT CAWSSGGILNTEAFF
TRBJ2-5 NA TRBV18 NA TGTGCCAGCTCACGTTCGTCTCAAGAGACCCAGTACTTC CASSRSSQETQYF
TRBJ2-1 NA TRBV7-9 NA TGTGCCAGCAGCCTGACCGCCTACAATGAGCAGTTCTTC CASSLTAYNEQFF
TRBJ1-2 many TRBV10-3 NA TGTGCCACCCGGTCGGGGGGCGTAAATGGCTACACCTTC CATRSGGVNGYTF
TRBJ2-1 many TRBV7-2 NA TGTGCCAGCAGCTTACGGGTTGCGTCCTACAATGAGCAGTTCTTC CASSLRVASYNEQFF
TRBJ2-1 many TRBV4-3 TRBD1 TGCGCCAGCAGCCAAGAAACAGGGGGCTACAATGAGCAGTTCTTC CASSQETGGYNEQFF
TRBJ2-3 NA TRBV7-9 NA TGTGCCAGCAGCTACAGACTAGTGGACACAGATACGCAGTATTTT CASSYRLVDTDTQYF
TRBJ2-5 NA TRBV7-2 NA TGTGCCAGCAGCGATAGAGGAGTCGTAGAGACCCAGTACTTC CASSDRGVVETQYF
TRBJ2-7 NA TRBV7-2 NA TGTGCCAGCAGCTTAGATCTAAGCTCCTACGAGCAGTACTTC CASSLDLSSYEQYF
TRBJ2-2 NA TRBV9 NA TGTGCCAGCAGCGTAGTACAGAACACCGGGGAGCTGTTTTTT CASSVVQNTGELFF
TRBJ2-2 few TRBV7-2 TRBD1 TGTGCCAGCAGCTTTGGGGGGACAGGGAGCACCGGGGAGCTGTTTTTT CASSFGGTGSTGELFF
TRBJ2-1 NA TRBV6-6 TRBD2 TGTGCCAGCGCTAGAATCGGGGGGTCCTACAATGAGCAGTTCTTC CASARIGGSYNEQFF
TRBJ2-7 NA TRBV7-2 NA TGTGCCAGCAGCTCTTCTAGCGCCTACGAGCAGTACTTC CASSSSSAYEQYF
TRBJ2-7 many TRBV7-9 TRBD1 TGTGCCAGCAGCTGGAGACAACAGGGGATCGAGCAGTACTTC CASSWRQQGIEQYF
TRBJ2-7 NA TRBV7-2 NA TGTGCCAGCAGCCCCCTGAGGAACGAGCAGTACTTC CASSPLRNEQYF
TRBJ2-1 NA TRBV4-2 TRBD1 TGTGCCAGCAGCCAAAACCTCGGGACAGGTTACAATGAGCAGTTCTTC CASSQNLGTGYNEQFF
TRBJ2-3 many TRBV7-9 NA TGTGCCAGCACCTTGGGCACAGATACGCAGTATTTT CASTLGTDTQYF
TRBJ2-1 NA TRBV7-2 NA TGTGCCAGCAGCTGCGGGACAGTTAAGTTCTTC CASSCGTVKFF
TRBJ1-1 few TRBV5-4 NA TGTGCCAGCAGCTTGGAATCTGTAGACGAAGCTTTCTTT CASSLESVDEAFF
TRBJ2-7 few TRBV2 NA TGTGCCAGCAGTGAACGGCGGGGGCCCTACGAGCAGTACTTC CASSERRGPYEQYF
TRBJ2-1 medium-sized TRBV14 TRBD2 TGTGCCAGCAGGAGCACTAGCGGGAGCTACAATGAGCAGTTCTTC CASRSTSGSYNEQFF
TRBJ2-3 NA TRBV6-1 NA TGTGCCAGCAGTAGAGATACGCAGTATTTT CASSRDTQYF
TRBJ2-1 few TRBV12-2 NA TGTGCAAGTCGCTTAGGCGTCCCAGCGGGAGCGGGTGAGCAGTTCTTC CASRLGVPAGAGEQFF
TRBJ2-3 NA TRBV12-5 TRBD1 TGTGCTAGTGGCCGGGGGCGGGGACAGGGCTCTCGCACAGATACGCAGTATTTT CASGRGRGQGSRTDTQYF
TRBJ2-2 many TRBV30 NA TGTGCCTGGAGGCACGAAGGGACCGGGGAGCTGTTTTTT CAWRHEGTGELFF
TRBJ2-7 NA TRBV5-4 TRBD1 TGTGCCAGCGGCCGGGACAGACCCTACGAGCAGTACTTC CASGRDRPYEQYF
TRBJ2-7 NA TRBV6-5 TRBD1 TGTGCCAGCAGTGCCGACAGGGTTAGCTCCTACGAGCAGTACTTC CASSADRVSSYEQYF
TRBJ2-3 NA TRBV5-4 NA TGTGCCAGTAGTCTGGGGGGTAGTAGCACAGATACGCAGTATTTT CASSLGGSSTDTQYF
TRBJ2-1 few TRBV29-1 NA TGCAGCCACCCCCTTAGGAATGAGCAGTTCTTC CSHPLRNEQFF
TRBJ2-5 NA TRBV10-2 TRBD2 TGCGCCAGCAGTCGTCAGGCTAGCGGGTCCCAAGAGACCCAGTACTTC CASSRQASGSQETQYF
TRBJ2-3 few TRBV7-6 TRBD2 TGTGCCAGCAGGCCGGGGACTAGCCAAGGAGATACGCAGTATTTT CASRPGTSQGDTQYF